This T cell receptor beta chain was recovered during a study of CD4 T cells in relation to SARS-CoV-2 and coronaviruses. Study observations and caveats: Monoreactive clones expanded significantly more to SARS-CoV-2 than crossreactive clones did. In around 67% of donors, memory CD4+ clonotypes crossrecognized SARS-CoV-2 and at least one common cold coronavirus spike.

Unexposed donor CD4+ T cells date from about 2011-2019, before the COVID-19 pandemic. CD4+ T cells were isolated from the cells after more than 8 days of culture. A word on this clone: Its antigen is currently unknown.

Produced via immunoSEQ multiplex PCR; TCRdb's table is partial and in-frame only. The sample contains tens of thousands of clones, over 60% of which appear only once. Sequencing was done on a sample of CD4+ T cells from PBMCs, cultured in vitro. The TCR was taken from a human donor in good health.

CDR3 coding DNA: TGCGCCAGCAGCTTGGCCTTTGACAGGGGGAACACTGAAGCTTTCTTT. Protein sequence: CASSLAFDRGNTEAFF. The chain has TRBV5-1 and TRBJ1-1; 8 positions agree with TRBD1. V lost 0 bases and J lost 1; bases outside the gene matches: 5. The CDR3 spans 16 residues. Germline V lookup: CDR1 SGHRS, CDR2 YFSETQ.